The rows below give T cell receptor beta chains drawn from one sample of a study of blood T cells in healthy people across ages. TCRdb passed the 5' RACE reads through MiXCR, listing each CDR3 protein once. The sample carries more than 900,000 distinct CDR3 sequences, roughly 24% recorded once. These records were also assigned to another study, of T cells of mothers and their children.

Sequenced sample: blood. The receptors were gathered from a girl aged 2-15 years in good health. CDR3s include the opening cysteine and the closing phenylalanine or tryptophan. D genes are given only for firm matches. For some rows the clone size is stated as once, few or many, or as a class when expanded; others skip it.

v_call	d_call	clone_size	j_call	cdr3_aa	cdr3_nt
TRBV19	NA	few	TRBJ2-7	CASSIGGLGSYEQYF	TGTGCCAGTAGTATTGGGGGATTAGGCTCCTACGAGCAGTACTTC
TRBV29-1	NA	few	TRBJ2-5	CSAGGWPQETQYF	TGCAGCGCCGGGGGCTGGCCCCAAGAGACCCAGTACTTC
TRBV7-3	TRBD2	few	TRBJ2-5	CASSLTPSGIETQYF	TGTGCCAGCAGCTTAACCCCTAGCGGTATAGAGACCCAGTACTTC
TRBV28	TRBD2	few	TRBJ2-6	CASSFPSGIPSGANVLTF	TGTGCCAGCAGTTTCCCTAGCGGGATCCCCTCTGGGGCCAACGTCCTGACTTTC
TRBV6-5	TRBD2	NA	TRBJ2-2	CASSYLAGSNTGELFF	TGTGCCAGCAGTTACCTAGCGGGCTCCAACACCGGGGAACTGTTTTTT
TRBV28	NA	few	TRBJ2-7	CASCSDRGRSYEQYF	TGTGCCAGCTGCTCCGATCGGGGGCGCTCCTACGAGCAGTACTTC
TRBV12-3/TRBV12-4	TRBD1	few	TRBJ2-7	CASSLAISPGGNEQYF	TGTGCCAGCAGTTTAGCGATATCGCCAGGGGGCAACGAGCAGTACTTC
TRBV28	NA	few	TRBJ2-2	CASSFSGGELFF	TGTGCCAGCAGTTTTTCGGGCGGGGAGCTGTTTTTT
TRBV29-1	TRBD2	NA	TRBJ2-5	CSVAPSGKQETQYF	TGCAGCGTTGCCCCTAGCGGGAAACAAGAGACCCAGTACTTC
TRBV27	TRBD2	NA	TRBJ2-1	CASSLTPSGMPSSYNEQFF	TGTGCCAGCAGTTTAACGCCTAGCGGGATGCCCAGCTCCTACAATGAGCAGTTCTTC
TRBV10-3	NA	NA	TRBJ2-1	CAISDGLGEQFF	TGTGCCATCAGTGATGGGCTTGGGGAGCAGTTCTTC
TRBV11-2	NA	few	TRBJ2-3	CASSLGTDSTDTQYF	TGTGCCAGCAGCTTAGGGACAGATAGCACAGATACGCAGTATTTT
TRBV6-6	NA	few	TRBJ1-6	CASSYRPYNSPLHF	TGTGCCAGCAGTTATCGGCCGTATAATTCACCCCTCCACTTT
TRBV27	NA	NA	TRBJ1-1	CASSYEINTEAFF	TGTGCCAGCAGTTACGAAATTAACACTGAAGCTTTCTTT
TRBV3-1	TRBD1	few	TRBJ1-6	CASSTARGRAYNSPLHF	TGTGCCAGCAGCACCGCCAGGGGGAGGGCCTATAATTCACCCCTCCACTTT
TRBV19	NA	few	TRBJ1-5	CASAFSGQPQHF	TGTGCCAGTGCCTTTTCAGGGCAGCCCCAGCATTTT
TRBV9	NA	NA	TRBJ2-7	CASSHRSEAYEQYF	TGTGCCAGCAGCCACAGGTCAGAGGCCTACGAGCAGTACTTC
TRBV29-1	NA	few	TRBJ1-5	CSYRGEDYQPQHF	TGCAGCTACCGAGGGGAGGACTATCAGCCCCAGCATTTT
TRBV20-1	NA	NA	TRBJ1-5	CSASAMAVGRQPQHF	TGCAGTGCTAGCGCAATGGCAGTAGGACGTCAGCCCCAGCATTTT
TRBV27	NA	few	TRBJ2-3	CASSHAPTDTQYF	TGTGCCAGCAGTCACGCTCCCACAGATACGCAGTATTTT
TRBV5-1	NA	few	TRBJ2-5	CASSSLGQNQETQYF	TGCGCCAGCAGCTCCCTCGGACAGAACCAAGAGACCCAGTACTTC
TRBV20-1	NA	NA	TRBJ2-5	CSARDPGSQETQYF	TGCAGTGCTAGAGACCCCGGGTCCCAAGAGACCCAGTACTTC
TRBV24-1	NA	few	TRBJ2-5	CATSERTASQETQYF	TGTGCCACCAGTGAAAGGACAGCGAGCCAAGAGACCCAGTACTTC
TRBV7-2	NA	NA	TRBJ2-7	CASSSHFSYEQYF	TGTGCCAGCAGCTCCCACTTCTCCTACGAGCAGTACTTC
TRBV29-1	TRBD2	NA	TRBJ2-1	CSVTTSGYYNEQFF	TGCAGCGTCACGACTAGCGGGTACTACAATGAGCAGTTCTTC
TRBV25-1	NA	few	TRBJ2-7	CASSEGGWGSSDEQYF	TGTGCCAGCAGTGAGGGGGGATGGGGAAGTTCCGACGAGCAGTACTTC
TRBV11-1	NA	NA	TRBJ1-1	CASSSARVRAFF	TGTGCCAGCAGCTCCGCCCGGGTGAGGGCTTTCTTT
TRBV7-9	NA	once	TRBJ1-1	CASSSPEGIEAFF	TGTGCCAGCAGCTCCCCGGAGGGGATTGAAGCTTTCTTT
TRBV15	NA	NA	TRBJ1-4	CATSRDWGAAEKLFF	TGTGCCACCAGCAGAGATTGGGGCGCCGCTGAAAAACTGTTTTTT